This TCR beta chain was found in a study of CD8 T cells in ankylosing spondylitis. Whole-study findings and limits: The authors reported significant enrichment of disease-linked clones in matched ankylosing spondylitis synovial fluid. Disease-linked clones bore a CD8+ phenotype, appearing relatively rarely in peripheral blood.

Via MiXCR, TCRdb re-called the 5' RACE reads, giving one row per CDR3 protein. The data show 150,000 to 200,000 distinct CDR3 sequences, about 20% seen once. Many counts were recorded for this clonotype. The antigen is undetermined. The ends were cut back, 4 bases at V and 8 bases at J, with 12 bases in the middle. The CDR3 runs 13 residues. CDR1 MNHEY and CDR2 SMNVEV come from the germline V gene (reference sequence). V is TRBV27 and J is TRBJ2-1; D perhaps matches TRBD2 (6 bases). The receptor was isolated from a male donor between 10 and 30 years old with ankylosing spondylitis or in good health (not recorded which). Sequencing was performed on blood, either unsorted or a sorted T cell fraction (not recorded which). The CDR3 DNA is TGTGCCAGCAGTTCGGAGGGGTCCCATGAGCAGTTCTTC. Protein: CASSSEGSHEQFF.